The entry below gives a single T cell receptor beta chain sequence along with its context. This sample was taken from a study of early T cells in non-severe SARS-CoV-2 infection. Across the study: Unsorted whole blood bulk RNA was sequenced, with unpaired chains.

Individual cDNA molecules received unique molecular identifiers during library preparation. TCRdb used MiXCR to reprocess the 5' RACE reads, holding one entry per CDR3 protein. The sample includes roughly 120,000 distinct CDR3 sequences, 15% of them seen just once. Trimming left V 0 bases short and J 6 bases short, with 13 bases between. The CDR3 is 14 residues long. Germline V gives CDR1 SGDLS, CDR2 YYNGEE. This chain links TRBV9 with TRBJ2-7; D unresolved. Sequencing was carried out using whole blood. The sequence was collected from an adult who was a healthcare worker with PCR-confirmed SARS-CoV-2 infection or an uninfected control (not recorded which). CDR3 sequence reads: CASSVEPGGGEQYF. CDR3 sequence (DNA): TGTGCCAGCAGCGTAGAGCCAGGTGGTGGCGAGCAGTACTTC.